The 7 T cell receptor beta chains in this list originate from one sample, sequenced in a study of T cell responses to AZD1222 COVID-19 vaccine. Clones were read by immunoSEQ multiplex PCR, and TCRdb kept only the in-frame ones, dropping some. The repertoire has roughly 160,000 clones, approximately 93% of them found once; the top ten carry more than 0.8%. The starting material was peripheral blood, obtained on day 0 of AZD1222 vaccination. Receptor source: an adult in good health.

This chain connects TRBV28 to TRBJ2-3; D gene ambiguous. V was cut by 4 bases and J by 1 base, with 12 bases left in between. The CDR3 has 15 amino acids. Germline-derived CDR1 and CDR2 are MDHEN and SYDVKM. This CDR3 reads CASSYFDTRTDTQYF. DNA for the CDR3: TGTGCCAGCAGTTATTTTGACACCCGCACAGATACGCAGTATTTT.

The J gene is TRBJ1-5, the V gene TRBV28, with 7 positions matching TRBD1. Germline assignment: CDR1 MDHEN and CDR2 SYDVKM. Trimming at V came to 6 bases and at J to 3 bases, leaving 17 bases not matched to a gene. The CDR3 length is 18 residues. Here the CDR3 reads CASSPRTGHKIPNQPQHF. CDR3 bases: TGTGCCAGCAGCCCTCGGACAGGCCACAAGATTCCCAATCAGCCCCAGCATTTT.

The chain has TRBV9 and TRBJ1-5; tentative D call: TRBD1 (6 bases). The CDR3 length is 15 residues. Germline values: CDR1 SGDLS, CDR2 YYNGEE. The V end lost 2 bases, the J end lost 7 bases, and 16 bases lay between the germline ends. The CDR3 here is CASSVYGGEGQPQHF. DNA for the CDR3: TGTGCCAGCAGCGTGTACGGGGGCGAGGGACAGCCCCAGCATTTT.

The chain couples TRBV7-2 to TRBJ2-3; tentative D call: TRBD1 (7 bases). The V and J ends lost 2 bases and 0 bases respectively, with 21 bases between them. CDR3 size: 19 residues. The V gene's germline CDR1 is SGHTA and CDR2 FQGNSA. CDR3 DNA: TGTGCCAGCAGCTTAAATCCCCTTAGGCAGGGGGGTAGCACAGATACGCAGTATTTT. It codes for CASSLNPLRQGGSTDTQYF.

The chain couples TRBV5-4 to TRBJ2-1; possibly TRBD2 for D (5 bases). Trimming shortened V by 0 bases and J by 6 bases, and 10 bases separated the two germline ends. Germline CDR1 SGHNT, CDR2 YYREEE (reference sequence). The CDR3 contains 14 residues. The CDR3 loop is CASSLVPSSNEQFF. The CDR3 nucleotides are TGTGCCAGCAGCTTGGTGCCTAGCTCCAATGAGCAGTTCTTC.

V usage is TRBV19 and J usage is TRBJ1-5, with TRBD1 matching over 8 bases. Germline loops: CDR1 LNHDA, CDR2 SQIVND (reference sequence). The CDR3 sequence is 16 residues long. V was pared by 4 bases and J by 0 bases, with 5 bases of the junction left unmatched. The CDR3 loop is CASSTGTGISNQPQHF. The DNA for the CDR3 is TGTGCCAGTAGTACCGGGACAGGCATTAGCAATCAGCCCCAGCATTTT. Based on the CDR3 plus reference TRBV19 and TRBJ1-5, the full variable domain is DGGITQSPKYLFRKEGQNVTLSCEQNLNHDAMYWYRQDPGQGLRLIYYSQIVNDFQKGDIAEGYSVSREKKESFPLTVTSAQKNPTAFYLCASSTGTGISNQPQHFGDGTRLSIL.

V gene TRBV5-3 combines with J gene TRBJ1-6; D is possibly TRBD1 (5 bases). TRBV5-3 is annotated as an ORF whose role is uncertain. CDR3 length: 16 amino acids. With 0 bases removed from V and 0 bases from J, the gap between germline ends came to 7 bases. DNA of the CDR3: TGTGCCAGAAGCTTGGGACAGAGCTCCTATAATTCACCCCTCCACTTT. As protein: CARSLGQSSYNSPLHF.